These 27 T cell receptor beta chains were all obtained from the same sample, sequenced in a study of shared clonotypes between healthy human individuals. Measured with immunoSEQ multiplex PCR; TCRdb has only the in-frame clones, and not every one. The table includes a few million clones, 80% to 95% detected once. Input material: naive CD4+ T cells from PBMCs. Subset: CD45RA+ positively selected. The receptors shown here come from a young man in good health. Some clones in this sample may be carry-over from other donors' samples.

The rearrangement joins TRBV6-1 to TRBJ2-4; tentative D call: TRBD2 (6 bases). The CDR3 extends over 12 amino acids. Trimming took 8 bases from V and 9 from J, leaving 14 bases between them. Germline loops: CDR1 MNHNS, CDR2 SASEGT. The CDR3 reads CASLWRVPIQYF. Written as DNA, the CDR3 is TGTGCCAGCCTTTGGAGGGTACCCATTCAGTACTTC.

The chain joins TRBV9 to TRBJ1-4, with D unclear. V shed 3 bases and J shed 5 bases, with 14 bases lying between them. CDR3 length: 15 residues. Per germline, CDR1 SGDLS and CDR2 YYNGEE. The CDR3 is CASSASPTANEKLFF. Here the CDR3 DNA reads TGTGCCAGCAGCGCAAGCCCAACTGCAAATGAAAAACTGTTTTTT.

The J gene is TRBJ2-1, the V gene TRBV6-6; 12 nucleotides agree with TRBD2. J lost 5 bases, V lost 6 bases, and 5 bases had no gene match. This CDR3 region has 15 residues. Germline V gene lookup returns CDR1 MNHNY and CDR2 SVGAGI (reference sequence). This CDR3 is CASSILAGGNNEQFF. The DNA of the CDR3 is TGTGCCAGCAGCATACTAGCGGGAGGCAACAATGAGCAGTTCTTC.

This clone has just one count. The chain recombines TRBV7-9 with TRBJ2-2; 9 bases align to TRBD1. CDR1 is SEHNR and CDR2 is FQNEAQ in the germline V gene (reference sequence). The CDR3 consists of 16 residues. V shed 5 bases, J shed 6 bases, and the junction held 10 bases outside the gene matches. The CDR3 spells CASSPRGQGGSGELFF. CDR3 DNA sequence: TGTGCCAGCAGCCCGAGGGGACAGGGAGGTTCCGGGGAGCTGTTTTTT.

The chain uses TRBV28 and TRBJ2-1; possible D gene TRBD2, 6 bases. The germline V gene has CDR1 MDHEN and CDR2 SYDVKM. The CDR3 length is 15 residues. Trimming stripped 7 bases from V and 0 bases from J, with 13 bases between. CDR3 residues: CASTELGGSYNEQFF. DNA for the CDR3: TGTGCCAGCACCGAACTGGGGGGCTCCTACAATGAGCAGTTCTTC.

This chain joins TRBV7-3 and TRBJ2-7; 13 positions agree with TRBD2. Looked up from germline, CDR1 is SGHTA and CDR2 is FQGTGA. This CDR3 has 16 residues. With 4 bases clipped from V and 2 bases from J, the junction kept 5 bases outside the gene matches. The CDR3 nucleotides read TGTGCCAGCAGCTCATCGGGACTAGCGGGAACCTACGAGCAGTACTTC. Amino acid sequence: CASSSSGLAGTYEQYF.

The V call is TRBV5-6, the J call TRBJ2-7, with no clear D. The CDR3 spans 12 residues. Germline values: CDR1 SGHDT, CDR2 YYEEEE. V lost 2 bases, J lost 5 bases, and 8 bases lay in between. The CDR3 DNA follows: TGTGCCAGCAGCTTCGGACGCGACGAGCAGTACTTC. This gives the protein CASSFGRDEQYF. The variable domain in full, completed from reference TRBV5-6 and TRBJ2-7, reads DAGVTQSPTHLIKTRGQQVTLRCSPKSGHDTVSWYQQALGQGPQFIFQYYEEEERQRGNFPDRFSGHQFPNYSSELNVNALLLGDSALYLCASSFGRDEQYFGPGTRLTVT.

V is TRBV10-1 and J is TRBJ2-3, with D possibly TRBD2 on 5 matching bases. The CDR3 consists of 13 residues. V was pared by 7 bases and J by 2 bases, with 10 bases between. Looked up from germline, CDR1 is WNHNN and CDR2 is SYGVQD (reference sequence). The CDR3 DNA follows: TGCGCCAGCAACCGGGGAGCCACAGATACGCAGTATTTT. Protein: CASNRGATDTQYF.

Of note for this clone: Other DNA sequences in the sample encode the same CDR3. The gene calls are TRBV28 and TRBJ1-2, with 8 nucleotides matching TRBD1. The length of the CDR3 is 13 residues. Germline V lookup: CDR1 MDHEN, CDR2 SYDVKM. J was trimmed by 2 bases and V by 6 bases; bases with no gene match: 2. Here the CDR3 reads CASRRTGNYGYTF. The DNA of the CDR3 is TGTGCCAGCAGACGGACAGGGAACTATGGCTACACCTTC.

This chain links TRBV6-4 with TRBJ2-7, with 7 bases that match TRBD1. V trimming: 5 bases; J trimming: 0 bases; junction bases outside the gene matches: 4. The CDR3 length is 14 residues. Per germline, CDR1 MRHNA and CDR2 SNTAGT. Here the CDR3 DNA reads TGTGCCAGCAGTCAGGACAGGAGCTCCTACGAGCAGTACTTC. It translates to CASSQDRSSYEQYF.

The V and J genes are TRBV19 and TRBJ1-2; TRBD1 aligns across 10 bases. The CDR3 length is 13 residues. J was trimmed by 7 bases and V by 4 bases; bases with no gene match: 3. Germline loops: CDR1 LNHDA, CDR2 SQIVND (reference sequence). The CDR3 DNA sequence: TGTGCCAGTAGTACCGACAGGGGGCCTGGCTACACCTTC. Translated, it gives CASSTDRGPGYTF.

This rearrangement joins TRBV5-4 to TRBJ2-2, with TRBD1 as a possible D gene (6 bases). The V end lost 5 bases, the J end lost 0 bases, and 8 bases lay between the germline ends. CDR1 is SGHNT and CDR2 is YYREEE in the germline V gene (reference sequence). The CDR3 consists of 14 residues. The CDR3 spells CASRQGSNTGELFF. Here the CDR3 DNA reads TGTGCCAGCAGACAGGGATCGAACACCGGGGAGCTGTTTTTT.

The chain couples TRBV18 to TRBJ2-2; 8 bases line up with TRBD1. The CDR3 has 16 residues. The germline CDR1 and CDR2 sequences are KGHSH and LQKENI. V lost 6 bases, J lost 0 bases, and 6 bases stayed unmatched. The CDR3 region is CASSRDRGANTGELFF. The CDR3 DNA follows: TGTGCCAGCTCTCGCGACAGGGGCGCGAACACCGGGGAGCTGTTTTTT.

This clone was seen only once. V and J are TRBV28 and TRBJ1-2; weak D call: TRBD1 (6 bases). V lost 3 bases and J 0 bases, leaving 14 bases between the germline ends. This CDR3 has 16 residues. Looked up from germline, CDR1 is MDHEN and CDR2 is SYDVKM. CDR3 protein: CASSFTRGRANYGYTF. DNA for the CDR3: TGTGCCAGCAGTTTCACTAGGGGGAGGGCTAACTATGGCTACACCTTC.

This chain links TRBV29-1 with TRBJ2-7; D unclear. Trimming took 6 bases from V and 2 from J, leaving 14 bases between them. This CDR3 comprises 13 residues. The germline V gene encodes CDR1 SQVTM and CDR2 ANQGSEA. CDR3 bases: TGCAGCGTCTCGAAAAAGTTAGCCTACGAGCAGTACTTC. Its translation: CSVSKKLAYEQYF.

This chain links TRBV13 with TRBJ2-2; D is unresolved. The germline V and J ends were trimmed by 5 bases and 1 base, with 14 bases remaining between them. This CDR3 spans 16 amino acids. Germline assignment: CDR1 PRHDT and CDR2 FYEKMQ (reference sequence). DNA of the CDR3: TGTGCCAGCAGCCTCACCCCGGGCTGGAACACCGGGGAGCTGTTTTTT. Its protein product is CASSLTPGWNTGELFF.

About this clone: The same CDR3 arises from other DNA sequences in this sample as well. The genes are TRBV7-2 and TRBJ1-4; D not resolved. V was clipped by 1 base and J by 3 bases, with 6 bases between them. Germline V CDR1 and CDR2: SGHTA, FQGNSA. This CDR3 spans 14 amino acids. The CDR3 protein is CASSLGGANEKLFF. DNA for the CDR3: TGTGCCAGCAGCTTAGGCGGGGCTAATGAAAAACTGTTTTTT.

The genes are TRBV7-3 and TRBJ1-2; D not resolved. Looked up from germline, CDR1 is SGHTA and CDR2 is FQGTGA. This CDR3 is 16 amino acids long. V was trimmed by 3 bases and J by 2 bases, leaving 16 bases between them. The CDR3 loop reads CASSFVRRQANYGYTF. CDR3 DNA sequence: TGTGCCAGCAGCTTTGTCCGGCGGCAGGCCAACTATGGCTACACCTTC.

As to this clone: Other nucleotide sequences from this sample produce the same CDR3. This chain links TRBV18 with TRBJ2-3; D might be TRBD1 or TRBD2, each matching 5 bases. The CDR3 sequence is 13 residues long. Germline assignment: CDR1 KGHSH and CDR2 LQKENI. Trimming pared 3 bases from V and 5 bases from J, leaving 9 bases between. CDR3 sequence (DNA): TGTGCCAGCTCACCGGGGACCGGAGATACGCAGTATTTT. Residues: CASSPGTGDTQYF.

The chain joins TRBV11-3 to TRBJ2-5; 8 positions agree with TRBD1. Germline V gene sequence: CDR1 SGHNT, CDR2 YENEEA. Trimming at V came to 3 bases and at J to 2 bases, leaving 8 bases not matched to a gene. There are 16 residues in the CDR3. This CDR3 reads CASSLGGTGGQETQYF. For the CDR3, the DNA is TGTGCCAGCAGCTTGGGTGGGACAGGAGGACAAGAGACCCAGTACTTC. The variable domain in full, completed from reference TRBV11-3 and TRBJ2-5, reads EAGVVQSPRYKIIEKKQPVAFWCNPISGHNTLYWYLQNLGQGPELLIRYENEEAVDDSQLPKDRFSAERLKGVDSTLKIQPAELGDSAVYLCASSLGGTGGQETQYFGPGTRLLVL.

This rearrangement joins TRBV9 to TRBJ1-5, with unresolved D. This CDR3 is 10 amino acids long. Germline CDR1 and CDR2: SGDLS and YYNGEE. Between the trimmed V and J ends, which lost 10 bases and 3 bases, there was a span of 5 bases. CDR3 sequence: CALPNQPQHF. CDR3 nucleotide sequence: TGTGCCCTGCCCAATCAGCCCCAGCATTTT.

The rearrangement links TRBV29-1 to TRBJ2-7; maybe TRBD1 (5 bases). The CDR3 is made up of 13 amino acids. The V gene lost 4 bases and the J gene lost 4 bases, with 14 bases spanning the gap. Per germline, CDR1 SQVTM and CDR2 ANQGSEA. Here the CDR3 reads CSVGKGVSYEQYF. The CDR3 DNA follows: TGCAGCGTTGGTAAAGGGGTGAGTTACGAGCAGTACTTC.

V usage is TRBV2 and J usage is TRBJ2-5; a weak D match, TRBD2 (6 bases). Germline CDR1 SNHLY, CDR2 FYNNEI. This CDR3 region has 14 residues. V lost 6 bases and J 1 base, leaving 12 bases between the germline ends. The CDR3 sequence is CASRPGTFQETQYF. The CDR3 DNA reads as TGTGCCAGCAGGCCCGGGACTTTCCAAGAGACCCAGTACTTC.

This clone was detected only once. The chain couples TRBV13 to TRBJ2-7; 10 bases fit TRBD2. Trimming took 6 bases from V and 5 from J; bases not matched to a gene: 7. This CDR3 region has 14 residues. Germline lookup yields CDR1 PRHDT and CDR2 FYEKMQ (reference sequence). CDR3 DNA sequence: TGTGCCAGCAGACCTAGCGGGAGAACCGACGAGCAGTACTTC. This encodes CASRPSGRTDEQYF.

The V call is TRBV4-2, the J call TRBJ2-4; no firm D call. The CDR3 spans 15 residues. Germline V gene sequence: CDR1 LGHNA, CDR2 YNFKEQ. The V and J ends lost 3 bases and 4 bases respectively, with 13 bases between them. In DNA form, the CDR3 reads TGTGCCAGCAGCCAGAATCCGGGCCCTAAAAACATTCAGTACTTC. Amino acid sequence: CASSQNPGPKNIQYF.

The CDR3 reads CASSLAAGNQPQHF. Written as DNA, the CDR3 is TGTGCCAGCAGCTTAGCGGCAGGGAATCAGCCCCAGCATTTT. The rearrangement links TRBV7-2 to TRBJ1-5; possibly TRBD1 for D (5 bases). Deletions cut 0 bases from V and 4 bases from J, with 7 bases between. CDR1 is SGHTA, CDR2 FQGNSA, per germline. The CDR3 is made up of 14 amino acids.

This CDR3 reads CASSLEDSYEQYF. In nucleotides, the CDR3 is TGTGCCAGCAGCTTGGAGGACTCCTACGAGCAGTACTTC. This chain connects TRBV5-5 to TRBJ2-7, with D unresolved. The V gene lost 0 bases and the J gene lost 0 bases, with 4 bases spanning the gap. This CDR3 is built from 13 residues. Per the germline V gene, CDR1 is SGHKS and CDR2 is YYEKEE (reference sequence).